These 27 T cell receptor beta chains were all obtained from the same sample, sequenced in a study of cytomegalovirus exposure and HLA in healthy donors (dated by TCRdb to about 2017). Preparation of the library involved the immunoSEQ multiplex PCR assay. For the multiplex PCR, a mixture combining 60 forward primers for TCR Vbeta segments and 13 reverse primers for TCR Jbeta segments was used. The clones in this table, taken by TCRdb from immuneACCESS, are in-frame only. Not every clone is retained; where verified, under half of the shortfall comes from an unresolved V gene, and the cause of the rest is unknown. The table for this sample records roughly 120,000 clones. The ten largest clonotypes hold roughly 3.5% of the sample. The sample was PBMCs. These receptors came from a man younger than 30 in good health and CMV-seronegative.

The chain employs TRBV9 and TRBJ1-4, with TRBD1 matching 9 bases. Germline V gene lookup returns CDR1 SGDLS and CDR2 YYNGEE. The length of the CDR3 is 14 residues. With 3 bases clipped from V and 5 bases from J, the junction kept 2 bases outside the gene matches. CDR3 coding DNA: TGTGCCAGCAGCGACGGGACAGGGAATGAAAAACTGTTTTTT. Amino acid sequence: CASSDGTGNEKLFF.

CDR3 DNA: TGTGCCAGCAGTTTAGCGGGGTCGGTAGCCAAAAACATTCAGTACTTC. Translated, it gives CASSLAGSVAKNIQYF. V and J are TRBV28 and TRBJ2-4; tentatively, D is TRBD2 (6 bases). The CDR3 has 16 amino acids. CDR1 is MDHEN and CDR2 is SYDVKM in the germline V gene. The V gene lost 2 bases and the J gene lost 0 bases, with 11 bases spanning the gap.

The chain recombines TRBV4-1 with TRBJ2-3; 8 nucleotides agree with TRBD2. Germline loops: CDR1 MGHRA, CDR2 YSYEKL. Trimming removed 2 bases from V and 6 bases from J; junction bases left unmatched: 7. The CDR3 sequence is 15 residues long. CDR3 coding DNA: TGCGCCAGCAGCCAACCGGGGGGGTCCGGGGATACGCAGTATTTT. It codes for CASSQPGGSGDTQYF.

About this clone: The junction departs from the called germline gene at one end, perhaps through a read error. The chain employs TRBV15 and TRBJ2-1; 8 positions agree with TRBD2. The germline V gene has CDR1 LNHNV and CDR2 YYDKDF (reference sequence). The CDR3 covers 15 residues. The CDR3 DNA is TGTGCCGCCAGCAGACATAGCGGGATTAACAATGAGCAGTTCTTC. Residues: CAASRHSGINNEQFF. Full variable domain (missing parts from reference TRBV15 and TRBJ2-1): DAMVIQNPRYQVTQFGKPVTLSCSQTLNHNVMYWYQQKSSQAPKLLFHYYDKDFNNEADTPDNFQSRRPNTSFCFLDIRSPGLGDTAMYLCAASRHSGINNEQFFGPGTRLTVL.

The CDR3 DNA reads as TGTGCCAGCAGCTCCGACAGGTTCACTATGAACACTGAAGCTTTCTTT. Protein product: CASSSDRFTMNTEAFF. This sequence joins TRBV5-5 and TRBJ1-1; D is perhaps TRBD1 (6 bases). The germline CDR1 and CDR2 sequences are SGHKS and YYEKEE (reference sequence). The CDR3 consists of 16 residues. Trimming removed 3 bases from V and 0 bases from J, with 15 bases in between.

The chain carries TRBV18 and TRBJ2-2, with D uncertain. Trimming stripped 2 bases from V and 3 bases from J, with 10 bases between. This CDR3 contains 15 residues. Germline CDR1 is KGHSH and CDR2 is LQKENI. CDR3 nucleotides: TGTGCCAGCTCACCATCCGGGTTGGACACCGGGGAGCTGTTTTTT. Encoded protein: CASSPSGLDTGELFF.

The chain has TRBV28 and TRBJ2-1; 9 bases are a match to TRBD2. The CDR3 has 15 amino acids. The V segment lost 8 bases and the J segment 6 bases; nucleotides outside the gene matches: 11. Germline CDR1 MDHEN, CDR2 SYDVKM. The CDR3 here is CASDRQAGGSNEQFF. CDR3 coding DNA: TGTGCCAGCGACCGTCAAGCGGGAGGTTCCAATGAGCAGTTCTTC.

The gene calls are TRBV2 and TRBJ1-5, with D possibly TRBD1 on 5 matching bases. The CDR3 length is 14 residues. The germline V gene encodes CDR1 SNHLY and CDR2 FYNNEI. V was shortened by 1 base and J by 6 bases, with 10 bases between the two germline ends. In nucleotides, the CDR3 is TGTGCCAGCAGTGAAGAGCAGGGCAGTCAGCCCCAGCATTTT. Its protein is CASSEEQGSQPQHF.

The V and J genes are TRBV9 and TRBJ2-1, with TRBD1 identical over 9 bases. Germline trimming cut 4 bases from V and 5 bases from J; bases unmatched to any gene: 10. The CDR3 extends over 16 amino acids. CDR1 is SGDLS and CDR2 is YYNGEE in the germline V gene. CDR3 nucleotide sequence: TGTGCCAGCAGCCTCAATACAGGGGGCGACGACAATGAGCAGTTCTTC. Its protein product is CASSLNTGGDDNEQFF.

This sequence joins TRBV6-1 and TRBJ1-4; 9 bases fit TRBD1. Trimming removed 2 bases from V and 4 bases from J; junction bases left unmatched: 2. CDR1 and CDR2 from the germline V gene are MNHNS and SASEGT. This CDR3 is 15 amino acids long. CDR3: CASSETGQGNEKLFF. The CDR3 DNA reads as TGTGCCAGCAGTGAAACGGGACAGGGTAATGAAAAACTGTTTTTT.

The chain has TRBV7-2 and TRBJ2-3; tentative D call: TRBD1 (5 bases). V lost 1 base and J lost 2, with 19 bases in between. Per germline, CDR1 SGHTA and CDR2 FQGNSA. The CDR3 loop spans 18 amino acids. In DNA, the CDR3 is TGTGCCAGCAGCTTAGTCTCCTCAGGGTACAGTGTCACAGATACGCAGTATTTT. Translating gives CASSLVSSGYSVTDTQYF. The variable domain in full, completed from reference TRBV7-2 and TRBJ2-3, reads GAGVSQSPSNKVTEKGKDVELRCDPISGHTALYWYRQSLGQGLEFLIYFQGNSAPDKSGLPSDRFSAERTGGSVSTLTIQRTQQEDSAVYLCASSLVSSGYSVTDTQYFGPGTRLTVL.

J is TRBJ2-2 and V is TRBV5-4; 7 nucleotides agree with TRBD2. This CDR3 region has 16 residues. V lost 4 bases to trimming and J lost 2 bases; unmatched junction nucleotides: 8. Germline assignment: CDR1 SGHNT and CDR2 YYREEE (reference sequence). CDR3 amino acids: CASSRIAGRNTGELFF. CDR3 coding DNA: TGTGCCAGCAGCAGAATAGCGGGCCGAAACACCGGGGAGCTGTTTTTT.

The DNA of the CDR3 is TGTGCCAGCAGCTTGACAGTCCAACGCTACGAGCAGTACTTC. It encodes CASSLTVQRYEQYF. This chain connects TRBV5-6 to TRBJ2-7; D unclear. The V gene's germline CDR1 is SGHDT and CDR2 YYEEEE. Trimming pared 1 base from V and 3 bases from J, leaving 11 bases between. The CDR3 consists of 14 residues.

This CDR3 is CASGRSGGAVRTGELFF. DNA for the CDR3: TGTGCCAGCGGTCGAAGCGGGGGGGCCGTTCGAACCGGGGAGCTGTTTTTT. V gene TRBV11-2 combines with J gene TRBJ2-2; 10 positions match TRBD2. CDR3 length equals 17 residues. Germline assignment: CDR1 SGHAT and CDR2 FQNNGV. The J segment lost 5 bases and the V segment lost 8 bases, leaving 14 bases of the junction unmatched. Full variable domain (outside the CDR3, taken from reference TRBV11-2 and TRBJ2-2): EAGVAQSPRYKIIEKRQSVAFWCNPISGHATLYWYQQILGQGPKLLIQFQNNGVVDDSQLPKDRFSAERLKGVDSTLKIQPAKLEDSAVYLCASGRSGGAVRTGELFFGEGSRLTVL.

This chain joins TRBV5-4 and TRBJ2-1; 13 bases are a match to TRBD2. With V trimmed by 4 bases and J by 2 bases, 6 bases remained unmatched. The CDR3 totals 17 residues. Germline V gene data show CDR1 as SGHNT and CDR2 as YYREEE (reference sequence). The CDR3 sequence: CASSTGLAGDPYNEQFF. CDR3 DNA sequence: TGTGCCAGCAGCACTGGACTAGCGGGGGACCCCTACAATGAGCAGTTCTTC.

The rearrangement uses TRBV6-5 and TRBJ1-5; D gene unclear. The CDR3 loop spans 13 amino acids. V gave up 6 bases and J gave up 1 base, with 7 bases separating them. Germline V CDR1 and CDR2: MNHEY, SVGAGI. This CDR3 is CASRVQSNQPQHF. The DNA of the CDR3 is TGTGCCAGCAGGGTACAGAGCAATCAGCCCCAGCATTTT.

V usage is TRBV19 and J usage is TRBJ1-5; D ambiguous. The CDR3 spans 15 residues. Between the trimmed V and J ends, which lost 1 base and 0 bases, there was a span of 7 bases. Per germline, CDR1 LNHDA and CDR2 SQIVND (reference sequence). The CDR3 protein is CASSIVQVSNQPQHF. The CDR3 DNA is TGTGCCAGTAGTATAGTTCAGGTTAGCAATCAGCCCCAGCATTTT.

The chain joins TRBV4-1 to TRBJ2-6, with a tentative D call TRBD1 (5 bases). V lost 1 base, J lost 0 bases, and 7 bases lay in between. From germline, CDR1 is MGHRA and CDR2 YSYEKL. CDR3 size: 16 residues. Written as DNA, the CDR3 is TGCGCCAGCAGCCAAGGACAGAGCTCTGGGGCCAACGTCCTGACTTTC. Translating gives CASSQGQSSGANVLTF.

V and J are TRBV5-1 and TRBJ2-3; TRBD2 is a possible D gene (6 bases). Trimming left V 10 bases short and J 4 bases short, with 16 bases between. This CDR3 spans 13 amino acids. Germline lookup yields CDR1 SGHRS and CDR2 YFSETQ. The CDR3 nucleotides are TGCGCCTCCTCCCGCAGGGAGGCAGATACGCAGTATTTT. It is translated as CASSRREADTQYF. Together with reference TRBV5-1 and TRBJ2-3, the CDR3 gives the full variable domain: KAGVTQTPRYLIKTRGQQVTLSCSPISGHRSVSWYQQTPGQGLQFLFEYFSETQRNKGNFPGRFSGRQFSNSRSEMNVSTLELGDSALYLCASSRREADTQYFGPGTRLTVL.

Regarding this clone: Distinct nucleotide sequences in the sample also encode this CDR3. V usage is TRBV18 and J usage is TRBJ2-7; 9 nucleotides line up with TRBD1. CDR3 size: 15 residues. J gave up 3 bases and V 3 bases, and 6 bases lay outside the gene matches. Looked up from germline, CDR1 is KGHSH and CDR2 is LQKENI. This CDR3 is CASSPTDRGIYEQYF. CDR3 coding DNA: TGTGCCAGCTCACCTACCGACAGGGGGATCTACGAGCAGTACTTC.

The gene calls are TRBV28 and TRBJ1-5; 8 bases map to TRBD1. Germline V lookup: CDR1 MDHEN, CDR2 SYDVKM. The CDR3 totals 15 residues. V shed 4 bases, J shed 7 bases, and the junction held 9 bases outside the gene matches. CDR3 region: CASSSESGGGQPQHF. As DNA, the CDR3 is TGTGCCAGCAGTTCAGAGTCAGGGGGCGGACAGCCCCAGCATTTT. The full variable domain, completed using reference TRBV28 and TRBJ1-5, is DVKVTQSSRYLVKRTGEKVFLECVQDMDHENMFWYRQDPGLGLRLIYFSYDVKMKEKGDIPEGYSVSREKKERFSLILESASTNQTSMYLCASSSESGGGQPQHFGDGTRLSIL.

This chain links TRBV2 with TRBJ1-5; 10 positions agree with TRBD1. Trimming took 1 base from V and 6 from J; bases not matched to a gene: 3. The CDR3 consists of 15 residues. Per the germline V gene, CDR1 is SNHLY and CDR2 is FYNNEI. The CDR3 nucleotides read TGTGCCAGCAGTGAAGAGGGGACAGGGGTTCAGCCCCAGCATTTT. Residues: CASSEEGTGVQPQHF. Variable domain in full (rest from reference TRBV2 and TRBJ1-5): EPEVTQTPSHQVTQMGQEVILRCVPISNHLYFYWYRQILGQKVEFLVSFYNNEISEKSEIFDDQFSVERPDGSNFTLKIRSTKLEDSAMYFCASSEEGTGVQPQHFGDGTRLSIL.

The DNA of the CDR3 is TGTGCCAGCAGCGTAGGCGGAGGTGAAGCTTTCTTT. It is translated as CASSVGGGEAFF. This chain links TRBV9 with TRBJ1-1; D gene ambiguous. CDR3 length equals 12 residues. Germline values: CDR1 SGDLS, CDR2 YYNGEE. V was trimmed by 0 bases and J by 7 bases, leaving 7 bases between them.

The V call is TRBV7-2, the J call TRBJ2-5; D perhaps matches TRBD1 (6 bases). The CDR3 is 13 amino acids. V shed 5 bases and J shed 5 bases, with 12 bases lying between them. Germline CDR1 reads SGHTA; CDR2 reads FQGNSA. The CDR3 DNA reads TGTGCCAGCAGCCCAGGGGTTTACGAGACCCAGTACTTC. Residues: CASSPGVYETQYF.

This chain connects TRBV27 to TRBJ2-1; TRBD1 agrees at 9 bases. CDR1 and CDR2 from the germline V gene are MNHEY and SMNVEV (reference sequence). This CDR3 has 15 residues. Trimming cost V 4 bases and J 6 bases; bases outside gene matches: 7. CDR3 loop: CASSSRDRVGNEQFF. The CDR3 region has the DNA TGTGCCAGCAGTTCTCGGGACAGGGTCGGCAATGAGCAGTTCTTC.

The chain joins TRBV27 to TRBJ1-5; 7 positions match TRBD1. The J segment lost 2 bases and the V segment lost 5 bases, leaving 6 bases of the junction unmatched. This CDR3 region has 15 residues. Germline V gene sequence: CDR1 MNHEY, CDR2 SMNVEV (reference sequence). The CDR3 DNA reads as TGTGCCAGCAGTGTCCGGGACAGCCGCAATCAGCCCCAGCATTTT. Amino acids: CASSVRDSRNQPQHF.

The chain recombines TRBV15 with TRBJ2-1; 11 bases align to TRBD2. The junction had 10 bases not matched to a gene; V was cut back by 3 bases and J by 9 bases. Germline assignment: CDR1 LNHNV and CDR2 YYDKDF (reference sequence). The CDR3 runs 16 residues. CDR3 amino acids: CATSRGTSGGRGEQFF. DNA of the CDR3: TGTGCCACCAGCAGGGGTACTAGCGGGGGCCGCGGTGAGCAGTTCTTC.